One sample yielded the 10 T cell receptor beta chains listed below, sequenced in a study of blood T cell repertoires in COVID-19. The repertoire was sequenced with immunoSEQ multiplex PCR; TCRdb's copy has only in-frame clones and lacks some. The table lists 250,000 to 350,000 clones, 75% to 90% of them singletons. Sequencing input: peripheral blood. These receptors were collected from a woman aged 45-65 years who had recovered from COVID-19.

This rearrangement joins TRBV7-2 to TRBJ2-3; D gene unclear. V lost 1 base, J lost 0 bases, and 14 bases lay in between. The germline CDR1 and CDR2 sequences are SGHTA and FQGNSA. The CDR3 contains 17 residues. CDR3 region: CASSLDPWLQSTDTQYF. The CDR3 bases are TGTGCCAGCAGCTTAGACCCTTGGCTCCAGAGCACAGATACGCAGTATTTT.

The chain has TRBV4-2 and TRBJ1-2, with TRBD1 identical over 9 bases. Germline V gives CDR1 LGHNA, CDR2 YNFKEQ. The V and J ends lost 4 bases and 8 bases, in that order; junction bases with no gene match: 8. The CDR3 has 14 amino acids. The CDR3 sequence: CASSPPGQGKGYTF. The CDR3 region has the DNA TGTGCCAGCAGCCCCCCCGGACAGGGGAAGGGCTACACCTTC.

The CDR3 loop reads CASRVLAGVRETQYF. The CDR3 region has the DNA TGCGCCAGCAGGGTACTAGCGGGAGTTAGGGAGACCCAGTACTTC. This chain links TRBV5-1 with TRBJ2-5; 11 bases are a match to TRBD2. The CDR3 loop spans 15 amino acids. The J segment lost 5 bases and the V segment lost 5 bases, leaving 8 bases of the junction unmatched. Germline-derived CDR1 and CDR2 are SGHRS and YFSETQ.

This clone was seen once. The chain employs TRBV19 and TRBJ2-7; 8 nucleotides align to TRBD1. J gave up 4 bases and V 0 bases, and 5 bases lay outside the gene matches. Germline V gene sequence: CDR1 LNHDA, CDR2 SQIVND (reference sequence). This CDR3 contains 15 residues. CDR3 amino acids: CASSIDGQGAYEQYF. The CDR3 nucleotides are TGTGCCAGTAGTATAGATGGACAGGGAGCTTACGAGCAGTACTTC.

The J gene is TRBJ2-2, the V gene TRBV11-3; TRBD2 matches at 8 bases. Germline values: CDR1 SGHNT, CDR2 YENEEA. The CDR3 extends over 17 amino acids. The ends lost 5 bases at V and 4 bases at J; junction bases unmatched: 12. The CDR3 loop reads CASSPPQGLGITGELFF. CDR3 nucleotide sequence: TGTGCCAGCAGCCCACCCCAGGGACTAGGGATCACCGGGGAGCTGTTTTTT.

The chain joins TRBV30 to TRBJ1-5; TRBD1 is a possible D gene (6 bases). V lost 3 bases and J lost 2, with 11 bases in between. CDR1 is GTSNPN, CDR2 SVGIG, per germline (reference sequence). This CDR3 is 14 amino acids long. This CDR3 reads CAWRLRGRNQPQHF. As DNA, the CDR3 is TGTGCCTGGAGGCTCAGGGGACGCAATCAGCCCCAGCATTTT.

The rearrangement uses TRBV28 and TRBJ1-2; TRBD1 might be the D (5 bases). Trimming took 2 bases from V and 4 from J, leaving 14 bases between them. This CDR3 region has 15 residues. From germline, CDR1 is MDHEN and CDR2 SYDVKM. The CDR3 region has the DNA TGTGCCAGCAGTTTAGGGGGGTCGGGTCGCTATGGCTACACCTTC. It codes for CASSLGGSGRYGYTF.

The chain carries TRBV6-5 and TRBJ1-2; a possible D gene is TRBD1 (6 bases). Germline lookup yields CDR1 MNHEY and CDR2 SVGAGI. Trimming took off 4 bases at V and 4 bases at J, with 16 bases between the two ends. The CDR3 has 15 amino acids. Written as DNA, the CDR3 is TGTGCCAGCAGTTCAGGACAGAGACCCTTCTATGGCTACACCTTC. Amino acids: CASSSGQRPFYGYTF.

The genes are TRBV18 and TRBJ2-3; no firm D call. Germline V gene lookup returns CDR1 KGHSH and CDR2 LQKENI. Trimming cost V 2 bases and J 0 bases, with 9 bases left between them. The CDR3 has 15 amino acids. CDR3 residues: CASSPVLTSTDTQYF. In DNA form, the CDR3 reads TGTGCCAGCTCACCAGTCCTAACGAGCACAGATACGCAGTATTTT.

The chain's CDR3 is CASSLTQGDGHTEAFF. CDR3 in DNA: TGTGCCAGCAGCTTAACGCAGGGGGATGGTCACACTGAAGCTTTCTTT. This chain connects TRBV11-2 to TRBJ1-1, with 7 bases that match TRBD1. Germline-derived CDR1 and CDR2 are SGHAT and FQNNGV. V lost 2 bases, J lost 3 bases, and 9 bases stayed unmatched. This CDR3 has 16 residues.